These T cell receptor beta chains were read from a single sample in a study of cytomegalovirus exposure and HLA in healthy donors. The repertoire was sequenced with immunoSEQ multiplex PCR; TCRdb's copy has only in-frame clones and lacks some. The data hold some 150,000 clones, with around 64% observed a single time. Sample: PBMCs. These receptors all come from a woman aged 30 to 39 in good health and CMV-seronegative. The CDR3 runs from the conserved cysteine through the conserved F or W. The order of the fields is V gene, J gene, clone size, D gene, CDR3 DNA, CDR3 protein. The D gene is left open where the match is weak. Some rows mark clone size as missing; the rest say once, few, many or name a class of expanded clone.

TRBV4-1	TRBJ2-1	few	TRBD2	TGCGCCAGCAGCCAAGCTTCCGGACTAGCGAGCAATGAGCAGTTCTTC	CASSQASGLASNEQFF
TRBV29-1	TRBJ1-2	NA	NA	TGCAGCGTTCAATATCTGACAGAAGCCAACGGCTACACCTTC	CSVQYLTEANGYTF
TRBV25-1	TRBJ2-1	few	TRBD2	TGTGCCAGCAGTGAATATCTAAGCGGGGGATATAATGAGCAGTTCTTC	CASSEYLSGGYNEQFF
TRBV5-6	TRBJ2-7	once	TRBD2	TGTGCCAGCAGCTCGATTACTAGCGCTTCCTACGAGCAGTACTTC	CASSSITSASYEQYF
TRBV2	TRBJ2-3	NA	TRBD2	TGTGCCAGCAGTGTCTCCAGCGGGAGGGCAGATACGCAGTATTTT	CASSVSSGRADTQYF
TRBV2	TRBJ2-7	NA	NA	TGTGCCAGCAGGGAAGGGACATCTAGCTCCTACGAGCAGTACTTC	CASREGTSSSYEQYF
TRBV5-4	TRBJ2-7	NA	TRBD1	TGTGCCAGCAGCTCAACCGGGACAGTAACCTACGAGCAGTACTTC	CASSSTGTVTYEQYF
TRBV9	TRBJ2-1	NA	TRBD2	TGTGCCAGCAGCGTCCGAGCGGGAGATGAGCAGTTCTTC	CASSVRAGDEQFF
TRBV7-6	TRBJ2-1	NA	TRBD2	TGTGCCAGCAGCAATCTAGCGGGAACCTACAATGAGCAGTTCTTC	CASSNLAGTYNEQFF
TRBV10-3	TRBJ2-3	few	TRBD2	TGTGCCATCAGTGATTTGACTAGCGGGGGTCCGGATACGCAGTATTTT	CAISDLTSGGPDTQYF
TRBV29-1	TRBJ2-3	NA	TRBD2	TGCAGCGTGACTAGCGGGATAGATACGCAGTATTTT	CSVTSGIDTQYF
TRBV7-3	TRBJ2-2	NA	NA	TGTGCCAGCAGCTTCCGGGGCACCGGGGAGCTGTTTTTT	CASSFRGTGELFF
TRBV18	TRBJ2-6	once	NA	TGTGCCAGCTCACCTACCGGCGGAATCTCTGGGGCCAACGTCCTGACTTTC	CASSPTGGISGANVLTF
TRBV5-1	TRBJ2-3	NA	NA	TGCGCCAGCAGCTTAGCCCCAGAGGGCGCAGATACGCAGTATTTT	CASSLAPEGADTQYF